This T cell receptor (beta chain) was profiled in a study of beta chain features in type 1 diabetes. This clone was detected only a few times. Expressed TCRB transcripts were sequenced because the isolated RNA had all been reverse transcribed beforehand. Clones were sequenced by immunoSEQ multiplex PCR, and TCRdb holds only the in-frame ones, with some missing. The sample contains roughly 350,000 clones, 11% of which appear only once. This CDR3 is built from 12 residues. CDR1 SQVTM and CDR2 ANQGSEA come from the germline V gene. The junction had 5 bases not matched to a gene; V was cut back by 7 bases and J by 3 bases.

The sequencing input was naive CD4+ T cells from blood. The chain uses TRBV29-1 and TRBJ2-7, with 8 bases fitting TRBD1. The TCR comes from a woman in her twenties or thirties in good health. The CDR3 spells CSAGTGFYEQYF. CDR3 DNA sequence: TGCAGCGCCGGGACAGGATTCTACGAGCAGTACTTC.